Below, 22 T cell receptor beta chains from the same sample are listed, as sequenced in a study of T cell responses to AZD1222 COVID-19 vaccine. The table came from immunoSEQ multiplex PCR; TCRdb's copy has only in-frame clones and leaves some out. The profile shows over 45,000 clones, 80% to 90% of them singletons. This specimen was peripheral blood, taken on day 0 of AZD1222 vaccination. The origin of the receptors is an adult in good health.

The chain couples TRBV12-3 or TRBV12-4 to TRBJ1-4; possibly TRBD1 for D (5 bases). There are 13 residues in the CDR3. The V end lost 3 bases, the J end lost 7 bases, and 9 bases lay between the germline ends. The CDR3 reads CASSFREGEKLFF. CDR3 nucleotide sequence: TGTGCCAGCAGTTTCAGGGAGGGTGAAAAACTGTTTTTT.

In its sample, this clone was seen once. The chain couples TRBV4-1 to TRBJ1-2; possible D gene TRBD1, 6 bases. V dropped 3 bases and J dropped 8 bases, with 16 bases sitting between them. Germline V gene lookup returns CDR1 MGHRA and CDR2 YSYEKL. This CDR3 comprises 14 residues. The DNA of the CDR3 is TGCGCCAGCAGCCACGTGGGGACACGACACGGCTACACCTTC. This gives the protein CASSHVGTRHGYTF.

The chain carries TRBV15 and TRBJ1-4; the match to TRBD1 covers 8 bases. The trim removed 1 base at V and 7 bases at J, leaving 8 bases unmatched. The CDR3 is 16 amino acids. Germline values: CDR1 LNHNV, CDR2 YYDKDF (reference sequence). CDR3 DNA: TGTGCCACCAGCAGAGTACCCAGGGGGCGCGGTGAAAAACTGTTTTTT. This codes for CATSRVPRGRGEKLFF.

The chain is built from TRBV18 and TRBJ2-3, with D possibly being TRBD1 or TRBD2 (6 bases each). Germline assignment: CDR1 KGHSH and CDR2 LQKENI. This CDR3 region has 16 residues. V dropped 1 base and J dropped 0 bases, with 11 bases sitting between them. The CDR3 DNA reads TGTGCCAGCTCACCACTCGGGGGCCAGAGCACAGATACGCAGTATTTT. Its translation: CASSPLGGQSTDTQYF.

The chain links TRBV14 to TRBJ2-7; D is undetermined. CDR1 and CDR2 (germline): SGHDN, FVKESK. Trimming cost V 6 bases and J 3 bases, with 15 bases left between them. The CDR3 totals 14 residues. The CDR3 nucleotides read TGTGCCAGCAGTCCATCGGTCCTCCTCTACGAGCAGTACTTC. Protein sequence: CASSPSVLLYEQYF.

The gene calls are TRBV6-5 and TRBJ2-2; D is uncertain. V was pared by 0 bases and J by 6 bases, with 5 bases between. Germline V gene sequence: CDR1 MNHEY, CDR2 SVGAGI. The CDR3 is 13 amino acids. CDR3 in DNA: TGTGCCAGCAGTTACTCGCAGGCCGGGGAGCTGTTTTTT. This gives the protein CASSYSQAGELFF.

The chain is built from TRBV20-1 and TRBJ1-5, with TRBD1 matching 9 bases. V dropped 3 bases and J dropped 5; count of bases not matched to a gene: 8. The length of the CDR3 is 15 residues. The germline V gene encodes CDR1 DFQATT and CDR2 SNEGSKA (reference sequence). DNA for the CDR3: TGCAGTGCTAGTGTCGGAGGGACAGGGTATCAGCCCCAGCATTTT. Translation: CSASVGGTGYQPQHF.

The CDR3 spells CASSLAGTRGYTF. DNA for the CDR3: TGTGCCAGCAGCTTGGCAGGGACGCGCGGCTACACCTTC. The chain carries TRBV7-8 and TRBJ1-2; weak D call: TRBD1 (5 bases). Germline V gene sequence: CDR1 SGHVS, CDR2 FQNEAQ. The CDR3 runs to 13 residues. V dropped 3 bases and J dropped 8 bases, with 13 bases sitting between them.

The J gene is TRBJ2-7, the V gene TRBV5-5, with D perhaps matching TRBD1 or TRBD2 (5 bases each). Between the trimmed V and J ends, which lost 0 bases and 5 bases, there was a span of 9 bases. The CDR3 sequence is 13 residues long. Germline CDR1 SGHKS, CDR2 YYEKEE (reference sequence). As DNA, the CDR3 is TGTGCCAGCAGCTTGGGGGGGACCCACGAGCAGTACTTC. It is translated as CASSLGGTHEQYF.

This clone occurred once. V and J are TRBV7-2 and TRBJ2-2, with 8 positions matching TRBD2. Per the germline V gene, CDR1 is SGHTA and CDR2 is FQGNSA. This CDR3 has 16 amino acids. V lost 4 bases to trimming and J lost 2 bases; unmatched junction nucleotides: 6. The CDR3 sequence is CASSSFSGVNTGELFF. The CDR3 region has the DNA TGTGCCAGCAGCTCTTTTAGCGGGGTAAACACCGGGGAGCTGTTTTTT.

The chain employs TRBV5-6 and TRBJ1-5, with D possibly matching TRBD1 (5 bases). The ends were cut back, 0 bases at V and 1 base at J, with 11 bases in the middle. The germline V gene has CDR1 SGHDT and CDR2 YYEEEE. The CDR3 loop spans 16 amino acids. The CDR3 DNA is TGTGCCAGCAGCTTGGTTGGGCAGGGAAGCAATCAGCCCCAGCATTTT. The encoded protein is CASSLVGQGSNQPQHF. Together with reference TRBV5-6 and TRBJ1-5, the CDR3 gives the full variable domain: DAGVTQSPTHLIKTRGQQVTLRCSPKSGHDTVSWYQQALGQGPQFIFQYYEEEERQRGNFPDRFSGHQFPNYSSELNVNALLLGDSALYLCASSLVGQGSNQPQHFGDGTRLSIL.

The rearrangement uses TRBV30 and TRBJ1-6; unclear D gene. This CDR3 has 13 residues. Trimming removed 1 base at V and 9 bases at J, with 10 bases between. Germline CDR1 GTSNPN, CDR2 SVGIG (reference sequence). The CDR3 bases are TGTGCCTGGAGTGAGGTCCTAAGTTCACCCCTCCACTTT. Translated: CAWSEVLSSPLHF.

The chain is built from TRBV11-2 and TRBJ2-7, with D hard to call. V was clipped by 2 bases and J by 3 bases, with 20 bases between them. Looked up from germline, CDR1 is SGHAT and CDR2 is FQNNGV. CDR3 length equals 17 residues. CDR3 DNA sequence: TGTGCCAGCAGCTTATCCCCTCTTATCGACCAGCACTACGAGCAGTACTTC. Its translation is CASSLSPLIDQHYEQYF.

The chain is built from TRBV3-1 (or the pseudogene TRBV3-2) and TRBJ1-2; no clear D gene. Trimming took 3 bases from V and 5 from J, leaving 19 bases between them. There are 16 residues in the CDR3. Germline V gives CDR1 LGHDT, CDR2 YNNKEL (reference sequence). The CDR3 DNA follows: TGTGCCAGCAGCCAGGCGATGAGCAACAGAGGGTATGGCTACACCTTC. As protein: CASSQAMSNRGYGYTF.

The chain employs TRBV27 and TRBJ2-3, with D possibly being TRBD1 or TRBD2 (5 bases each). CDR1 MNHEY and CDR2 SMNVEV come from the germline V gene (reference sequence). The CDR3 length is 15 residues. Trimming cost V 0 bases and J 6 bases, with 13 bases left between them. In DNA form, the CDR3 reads TGTGCCAGCAGTTTATCGGGGGTCGCCCCCGATACGCAGTATTTT. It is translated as CASSLSGVAPDTQYF.

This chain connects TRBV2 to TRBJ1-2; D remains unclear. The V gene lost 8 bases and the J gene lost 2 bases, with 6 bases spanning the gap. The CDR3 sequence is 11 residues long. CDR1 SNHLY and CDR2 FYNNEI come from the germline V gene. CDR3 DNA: TGTGCCAGCCAAGGGAACTATGGCTACACCTTC. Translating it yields CASQGNYGYTF.

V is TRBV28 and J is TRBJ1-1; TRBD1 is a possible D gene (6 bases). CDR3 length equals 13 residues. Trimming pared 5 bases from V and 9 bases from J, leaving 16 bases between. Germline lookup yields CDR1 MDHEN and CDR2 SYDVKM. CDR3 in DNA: TGTGCCAGCAGTGCCGAGTGGGGGGCGAAAGCTTTCTTT. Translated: CASSAEWGAKAFF. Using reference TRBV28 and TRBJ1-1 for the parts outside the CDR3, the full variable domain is DVKVTQSSRYLVKRTGEKVFLECVQDMDHENMFWYRQDPGLGLRLIYFSYDVKMKEKGDIPEGYSVSREKKERFSLILESASTNQTSMYLCASSAEWGAKAFFGQGTRLTVV.

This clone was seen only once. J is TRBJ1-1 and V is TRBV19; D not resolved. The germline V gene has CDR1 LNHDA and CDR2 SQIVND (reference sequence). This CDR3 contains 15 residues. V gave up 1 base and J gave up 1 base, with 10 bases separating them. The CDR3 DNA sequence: TGTGCCAGTAGTATAGGGGGAGGAGGGAACACTGAAGCTTTCTTT. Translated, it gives CASSIGGGGNTEAFF.

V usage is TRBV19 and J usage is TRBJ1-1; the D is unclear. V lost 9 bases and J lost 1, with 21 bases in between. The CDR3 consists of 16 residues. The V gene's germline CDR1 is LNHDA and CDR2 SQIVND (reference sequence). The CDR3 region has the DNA TGTGCCAGCGAGATCCAGCGTTGGGCGGGGAACACTGAAGCTTTCTTT. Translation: CASEIQRWAGNTEAFF.

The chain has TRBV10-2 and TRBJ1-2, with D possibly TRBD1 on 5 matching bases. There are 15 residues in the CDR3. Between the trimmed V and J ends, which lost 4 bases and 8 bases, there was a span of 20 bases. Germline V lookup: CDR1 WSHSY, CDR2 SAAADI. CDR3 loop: CASSAAGGSGVGYTF. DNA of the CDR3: TGCGCCAGCAGTGCTGCCGGGGGTAGTGGAGTAGGCTACACCTTC.

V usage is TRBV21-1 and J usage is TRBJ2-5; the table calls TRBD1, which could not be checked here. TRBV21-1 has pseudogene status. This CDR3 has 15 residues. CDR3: CASSKAGQGGKTQYF. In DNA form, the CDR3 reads TGTGCCAGCAGCAAAGCAGGCCAGGGTGGAAAGACCCAGTACTTC.

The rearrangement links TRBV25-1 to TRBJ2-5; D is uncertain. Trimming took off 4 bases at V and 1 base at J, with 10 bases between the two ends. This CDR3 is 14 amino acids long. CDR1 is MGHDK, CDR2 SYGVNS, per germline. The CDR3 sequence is CASSGPLVQETQYF. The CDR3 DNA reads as TGTGCCAGCAGTGGACCCCTTGTCCAAGAGACCCAGTACTTC. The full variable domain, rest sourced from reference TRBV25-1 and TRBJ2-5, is EADIYQTPRYLVIGTGKKITLECSQTMGHDKMYWYQQDPGMELHLIHYSYGVNSTEKGDLSSESTVSRIRTEHFPLTLESARPSHTSQYLCASSGPLVQETQYFGPGTRLLVL.